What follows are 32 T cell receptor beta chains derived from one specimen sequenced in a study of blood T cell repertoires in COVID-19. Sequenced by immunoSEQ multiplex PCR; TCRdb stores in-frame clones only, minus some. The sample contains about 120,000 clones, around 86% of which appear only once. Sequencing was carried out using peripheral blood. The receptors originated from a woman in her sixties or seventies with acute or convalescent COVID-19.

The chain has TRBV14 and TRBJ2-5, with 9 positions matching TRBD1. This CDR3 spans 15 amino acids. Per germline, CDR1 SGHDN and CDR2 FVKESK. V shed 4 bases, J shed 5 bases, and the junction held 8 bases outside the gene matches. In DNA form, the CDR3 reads TGTGCCAGCAGCCGACTACAGGGGGCTTATGAGACCCAGTACTTC. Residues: CASSRLQGAYETQYF.

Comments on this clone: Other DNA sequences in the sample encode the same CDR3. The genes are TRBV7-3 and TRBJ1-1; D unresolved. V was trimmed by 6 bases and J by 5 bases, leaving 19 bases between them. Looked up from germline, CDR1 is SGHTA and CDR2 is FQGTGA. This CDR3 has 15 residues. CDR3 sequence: CASSSQSGRWTEAFF. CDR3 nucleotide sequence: TGTGCCAGCAGTTCCCAGAGTGGCAGGTGGACTGAAGCTTTCTTT.

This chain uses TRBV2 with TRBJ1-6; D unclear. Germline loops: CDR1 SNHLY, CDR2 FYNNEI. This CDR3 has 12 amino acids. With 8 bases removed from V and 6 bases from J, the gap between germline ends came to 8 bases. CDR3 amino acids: CASLLSNSPLHF. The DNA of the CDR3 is TGTGCCAGCCTTCTTAGTAATTCACCCCTCCACTTT.

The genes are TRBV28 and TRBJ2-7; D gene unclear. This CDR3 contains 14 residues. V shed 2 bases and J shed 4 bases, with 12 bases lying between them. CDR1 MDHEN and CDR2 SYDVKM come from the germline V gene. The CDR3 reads CASSLEVQAYEQYF. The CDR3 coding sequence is TGTGCCAGCAGTTTAGAAGTTCAGGCATACGAGCAGTACTTC.

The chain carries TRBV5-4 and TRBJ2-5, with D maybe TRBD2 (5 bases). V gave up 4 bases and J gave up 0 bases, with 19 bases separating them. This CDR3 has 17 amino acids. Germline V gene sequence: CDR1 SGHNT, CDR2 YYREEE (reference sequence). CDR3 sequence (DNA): TGTGCCAGCAGCCGGGCTCGAGGGCTTTTGAACCAAGAGACCCAGTACTTC. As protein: CASSRARGLLNQETQYF. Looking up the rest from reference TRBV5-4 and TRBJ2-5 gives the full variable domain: ETGVTQSPTHLIKTRGQQVTLRCSSQSGHNTVSWYQQALGQGPQFIFQYYREEENGRGNFPPRFSGLQFPNYSSELNVNALELDDSALYLCASSRARGLLNQETQYFGPGTRLLVL.

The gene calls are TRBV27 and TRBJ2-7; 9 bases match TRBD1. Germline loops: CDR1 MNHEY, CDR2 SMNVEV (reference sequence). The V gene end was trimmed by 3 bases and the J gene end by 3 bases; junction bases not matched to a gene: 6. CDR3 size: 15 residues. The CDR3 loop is CASSFSTGGLYEQYF. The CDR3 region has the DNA TGTGCCAGCAGTTTTTCCACAGGGGGCCTCTACGAGCAGTACTTC.

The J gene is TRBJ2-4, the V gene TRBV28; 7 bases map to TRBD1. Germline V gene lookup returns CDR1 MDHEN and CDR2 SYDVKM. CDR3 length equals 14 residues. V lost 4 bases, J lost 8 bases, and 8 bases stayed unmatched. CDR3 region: CASSYRQGKDIQYF. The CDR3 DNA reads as TGTGCCAGCAGTTACCGACAGGGAAAAGACATTCAGTACTTC.

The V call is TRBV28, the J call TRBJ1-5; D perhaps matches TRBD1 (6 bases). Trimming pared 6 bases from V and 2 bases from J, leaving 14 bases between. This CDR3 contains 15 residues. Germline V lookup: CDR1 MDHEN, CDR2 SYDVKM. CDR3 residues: CASSLWAGGNQPQHF. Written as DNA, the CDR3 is TGTGCCAGCAGCCTATGGGCAGGGGGCAATCAGCCCCAGCATTTT.

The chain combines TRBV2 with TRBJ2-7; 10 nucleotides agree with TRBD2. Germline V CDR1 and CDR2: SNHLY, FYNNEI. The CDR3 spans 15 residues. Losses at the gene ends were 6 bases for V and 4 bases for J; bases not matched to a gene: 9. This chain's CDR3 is CASSDSGGLVYEQYF. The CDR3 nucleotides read TGTGCCAGCAGCGATAGCGGGGGGTTGGTATACGAGCAGTACTTC.

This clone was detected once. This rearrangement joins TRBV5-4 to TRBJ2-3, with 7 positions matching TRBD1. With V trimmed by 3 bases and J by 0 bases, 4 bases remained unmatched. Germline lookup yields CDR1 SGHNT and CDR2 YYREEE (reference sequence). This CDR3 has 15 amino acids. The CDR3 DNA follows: TGTGCCAGCAGCTCGGGACAGATTAGCACAGATACGCAGTATTTT. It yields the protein CASSSGQISTDTQYF.

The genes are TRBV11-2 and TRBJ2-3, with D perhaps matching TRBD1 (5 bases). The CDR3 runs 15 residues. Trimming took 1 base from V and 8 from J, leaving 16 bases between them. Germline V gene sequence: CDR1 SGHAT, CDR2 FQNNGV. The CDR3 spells CASSLAQDKAVTQYF. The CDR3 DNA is TGTGCCAGCAGCTTAGCCCAGGACAAAGCAGTTACGCAGTATTTT.

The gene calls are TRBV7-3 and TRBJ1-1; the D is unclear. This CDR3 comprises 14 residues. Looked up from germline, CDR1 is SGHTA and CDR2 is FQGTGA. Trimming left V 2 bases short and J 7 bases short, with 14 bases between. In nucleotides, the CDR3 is TGTGCCAGCAGCTTATCCCCCGGGGAGGGTGAAGCTTTCTTT. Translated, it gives CASSLSPGEGEAFF.

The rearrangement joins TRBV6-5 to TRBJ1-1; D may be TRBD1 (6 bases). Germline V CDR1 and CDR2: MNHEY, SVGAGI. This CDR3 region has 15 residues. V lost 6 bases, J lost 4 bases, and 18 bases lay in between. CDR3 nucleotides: TGTGCCAGCAGCCGACGGGGACGAGGGGGCACTGAAGCTTTCTTT. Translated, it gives CASSRRGRGGTEAFF.

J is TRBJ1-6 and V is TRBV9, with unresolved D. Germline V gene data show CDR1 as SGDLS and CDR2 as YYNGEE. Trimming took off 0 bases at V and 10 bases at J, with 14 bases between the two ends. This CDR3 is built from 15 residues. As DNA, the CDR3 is TGTGCCAGCAGCGTAGCGGGAGAGATGCAATCACCCCTCCACTTT. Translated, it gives CASSVAGEMQSPLHF. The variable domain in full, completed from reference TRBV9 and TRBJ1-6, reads DSGVTQTPKHLITATGQRVTLRCSPRSGDLSVYWYQQSLDQGLQFLIQYYNGEERAKGNILERFSAQQFPDLHSELNLSSLELGDSALYFCASSVAGEMQSPLHFGNGTRLTVT.

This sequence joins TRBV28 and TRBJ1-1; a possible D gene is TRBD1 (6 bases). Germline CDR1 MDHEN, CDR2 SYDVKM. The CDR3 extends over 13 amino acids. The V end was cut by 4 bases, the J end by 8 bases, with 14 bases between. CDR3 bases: TGTGCCAGCAGTTCGGTGAAGGACAGCGAAGCTTTCTTT. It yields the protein CASSSVKDSEAFF.

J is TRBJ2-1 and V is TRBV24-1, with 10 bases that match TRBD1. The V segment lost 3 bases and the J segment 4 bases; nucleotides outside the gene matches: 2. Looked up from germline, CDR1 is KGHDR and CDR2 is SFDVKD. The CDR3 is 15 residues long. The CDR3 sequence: CATSDPGQGYNEQFF. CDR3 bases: TGTGCCACCAGTGATCCGGGACAGGGGTACAATGAGCAGTTCTTC.

The CDR3 DNA reads as TGCGCCAGCAGTGACAGGGGAGATAATTCACCCCTCCACTTT. This encodes CASSDRGDNSPLHF. The J gene is TRBJ1-6, the V gene TRBV10-2; tentatively, D is TRBD1 (6 bases). The length of the CDR3 is 14 residues. Deletions cut 3 bases from V and 5 bases from J, with 8 bases between. Germline V gene sequence: CDR1 WSHSY, CDR2 SAAADI.

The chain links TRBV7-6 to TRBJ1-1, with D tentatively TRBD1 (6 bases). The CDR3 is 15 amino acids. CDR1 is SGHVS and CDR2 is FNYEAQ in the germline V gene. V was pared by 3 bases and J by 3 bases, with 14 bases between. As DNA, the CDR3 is TGTGCCAGCAGCTTCTCCGGGACACTAGACACTGAAGCTTTCTTT. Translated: CASSFSGTLDTEAFF. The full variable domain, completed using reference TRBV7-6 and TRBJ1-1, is GAGVSQSPRYKVTKRGQDVALRCDPISGHVSLYWYRQALGQGPEFLTYFNYEAQQDKSGLPNDRFSAERPEGSISTLTIQRTEQRDSAMYRCASSFSGTLDTEAFFGQGTRLTVV.

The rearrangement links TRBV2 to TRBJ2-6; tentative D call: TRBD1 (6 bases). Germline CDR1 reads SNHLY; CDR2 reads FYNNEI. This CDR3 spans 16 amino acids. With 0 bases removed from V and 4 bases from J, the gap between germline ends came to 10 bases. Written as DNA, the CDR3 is TGTGCCAGCAGTGAAGCGCGGACAGTAGGGGCCAACGTCCTGACTTTC. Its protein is CASSEARTVGANVLTF.

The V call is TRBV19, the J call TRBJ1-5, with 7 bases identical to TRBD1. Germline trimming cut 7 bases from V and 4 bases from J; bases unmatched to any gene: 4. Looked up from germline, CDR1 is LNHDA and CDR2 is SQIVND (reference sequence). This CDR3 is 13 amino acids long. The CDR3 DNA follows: TGTGCCAGTACCGACAGGGTAAATCAGCCCCAGCATTTT. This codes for CASTDRVNQPQHF.

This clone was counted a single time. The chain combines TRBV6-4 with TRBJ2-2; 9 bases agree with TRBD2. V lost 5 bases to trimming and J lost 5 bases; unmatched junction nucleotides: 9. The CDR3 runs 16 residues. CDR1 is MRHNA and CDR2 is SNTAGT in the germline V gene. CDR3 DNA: TGTGCCAGCAGTAGCGGCCTAGCGGGGAGAACCGGGGAGCTGTTTTTT. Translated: CASSSGLAGRTGELFF.

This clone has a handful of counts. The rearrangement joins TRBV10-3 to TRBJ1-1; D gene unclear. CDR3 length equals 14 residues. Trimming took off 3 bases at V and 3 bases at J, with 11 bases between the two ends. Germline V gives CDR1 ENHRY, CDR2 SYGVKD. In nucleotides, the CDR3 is TGTGCCATCAGTGACCGAAACCGGGACACTGAAGCTTTCTTT. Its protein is CAISDRNRDTEAFF.

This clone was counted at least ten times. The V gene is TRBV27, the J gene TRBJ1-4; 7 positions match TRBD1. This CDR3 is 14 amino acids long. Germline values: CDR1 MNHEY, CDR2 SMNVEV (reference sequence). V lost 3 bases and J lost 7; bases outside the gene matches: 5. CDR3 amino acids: CASSFRQGGEKLFF. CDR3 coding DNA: TGTGCCAGCAGTTTTCGACAGGGCGGTGAAAAACTGTTTTTT. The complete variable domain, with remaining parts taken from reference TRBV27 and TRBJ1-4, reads EAQVTQNPRYLITVTGKKLTVTCSQNMNHEYMSWYRQDPGLGLRQIYYSMNVEVTDKGDVPEGYKVSRKEKRNFPLILESPSPNQTSLYFCASSFRQGGEKLFFGSGTQLSVL.

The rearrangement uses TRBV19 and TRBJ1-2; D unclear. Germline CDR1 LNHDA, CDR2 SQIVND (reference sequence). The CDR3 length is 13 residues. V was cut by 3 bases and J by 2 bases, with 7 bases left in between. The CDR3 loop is CASSIGGNYGYTF. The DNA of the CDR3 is TGTGCCAGTAGTATCGGCGGGAACTATGGCTACACCTTC. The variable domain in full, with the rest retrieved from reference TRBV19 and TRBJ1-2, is DGGITQSPKYLFRKEGQNVTLSCEQNLNHDAMYWYRQDPGQGLRLIYYSQIVNDFQKGDIAEGYSVSREKKESFPLTVTSAQKNPTAFYLCASSIGGNYGYTFGSGTRLTVV.

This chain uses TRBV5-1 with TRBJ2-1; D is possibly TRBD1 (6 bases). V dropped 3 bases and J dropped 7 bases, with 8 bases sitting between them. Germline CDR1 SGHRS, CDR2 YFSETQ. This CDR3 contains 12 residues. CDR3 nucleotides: TGCGCCAGCAGCTCGAGGGGGAATGAGCAGTTCTTC. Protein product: CASSSRGNEQFF.

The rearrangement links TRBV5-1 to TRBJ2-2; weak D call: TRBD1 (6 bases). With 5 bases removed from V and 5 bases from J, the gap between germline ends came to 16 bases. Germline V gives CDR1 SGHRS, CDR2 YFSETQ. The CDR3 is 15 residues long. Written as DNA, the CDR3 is TGCGCCAGCAGTCGGGGACCCCAGGGGACCGGGGAGCTGTTTTTT. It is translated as CASSRGPQGTGELFF.

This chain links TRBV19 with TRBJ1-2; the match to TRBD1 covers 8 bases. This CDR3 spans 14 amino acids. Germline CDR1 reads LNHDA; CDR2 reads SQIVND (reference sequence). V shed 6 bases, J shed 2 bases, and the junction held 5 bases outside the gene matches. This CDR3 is CASSRQGINYGYTF. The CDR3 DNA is TGTGCCAGTAGCCGACAGGGGATAAACTATGGCTACACCTTC.

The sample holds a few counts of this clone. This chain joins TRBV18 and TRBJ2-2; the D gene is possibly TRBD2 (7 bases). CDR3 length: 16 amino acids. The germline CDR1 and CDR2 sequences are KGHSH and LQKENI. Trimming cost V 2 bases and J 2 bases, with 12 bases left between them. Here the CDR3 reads CASSPREGTNTGELFF. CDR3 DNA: TGTGCCAGCTCACCAAGGGAGGGGACAAACACCGGGGAGCTGTTTTTT.

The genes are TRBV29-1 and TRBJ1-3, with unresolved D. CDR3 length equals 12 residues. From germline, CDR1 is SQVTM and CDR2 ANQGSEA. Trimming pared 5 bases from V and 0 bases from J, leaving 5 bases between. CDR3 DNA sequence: TGCAGCGTTAGGAGCTCTGGAAACACCATATATTTT. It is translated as CSVRSSGNTIYF.

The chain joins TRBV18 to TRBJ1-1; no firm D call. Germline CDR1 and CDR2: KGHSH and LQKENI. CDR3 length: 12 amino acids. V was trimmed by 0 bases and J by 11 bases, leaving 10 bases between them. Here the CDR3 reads CASSPPDYRAFF. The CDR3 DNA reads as TGTGCCAGCTCACCACCGGACTATCGCGCTTTCTTT.

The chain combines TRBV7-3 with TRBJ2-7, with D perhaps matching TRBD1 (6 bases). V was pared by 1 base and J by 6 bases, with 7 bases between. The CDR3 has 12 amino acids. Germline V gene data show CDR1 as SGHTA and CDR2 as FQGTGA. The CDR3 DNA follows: TGTGCCAGCAGCTTAATGGGGGCCGAGCAGTACTTC. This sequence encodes CASSLMGAEQYF.

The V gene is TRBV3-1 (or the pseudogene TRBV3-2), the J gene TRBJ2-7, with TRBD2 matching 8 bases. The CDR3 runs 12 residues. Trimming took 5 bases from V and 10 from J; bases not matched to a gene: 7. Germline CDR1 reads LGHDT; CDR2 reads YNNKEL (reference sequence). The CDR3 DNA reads TGTGCCAGCAGCACAGGAGCGGGGGCCCAGTACTTC. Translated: CASSTGAGAQYF.